This T cell receptor (beta chain) was obtained from a study of cytomegalovirus exposure and HLA in healthy donors. Germline trimming cut 4 bases from V and 3 bases from J; bases unmatched to any gene: 4. The germline CDR1 and CDR2 sequences are SQVTM and ANQGSEA. The CDR3 spans 14 residues. Profiled with immunoSEQ multiplex PCR; TCRdb holds only in-frame clones, not every one. The sample consists of more than 150,000 clones, 84% of them appearing once. The sequence came from a man between 18 and 29 years old in good health and CMV-seropositive. The sample taken for sequencing was PBMCs. The rearrangement uses TRBV29-1 and TRBJ2-1; the match to TRBD2 covers 9 bases. The CDR3 DNA reads as TGCAGCGTTGCTTTGACTAGCGGCTACAATGAGCAGTTCTTC. Translation: CSVALTSGYNEQFF.